This T cell receptor (beta chain) was retrieved from a study of T cells in Graves' hyperthyroidism and ophthalmopathy. Amplified regions were TCR beta CDR3 sequences from RNA transcripts. With the HTBI primer set, the TCR CDR3 went through a first round of RT-PCR. MiXCR, run by TCRdb on the multiplex PCR reads, gives a single entry per CDR3 protein. The sample records 450,000 to 700,000 distinct CDR3 sequences, under 60% being singletons. Stable disease denoted Graves' hyperthyroidism without ophthalmopathy progression within 18 months. Diagnoses were made from clinical symptoms, serum measures (thyroxine and TRAb), thyroid ultrasound and orbital computed tomography. In this sample, this clonotype turned up many times. Its antigen is as yet unknown. Points from the study as a whole: Blood shared most expanded thyroid clonotypes above 0.001.

CDR3 length equals 15 residues. Germline values: CDR1 ENHRY, CDR2 SYGVKD. V trimming: 6 bases; J trimming: 6 bases; junction bases outside the gene matches: 8. Sample: peripheral blood or thyroid tissue (not recorded which). This chain uses TRBV10-3 with TRBJ2-2, with TRBD2 matching over 9 bases. This sequence originates from a woman aged 18-30 years with Graves' hyperthyroidism. CDR3 sequence reads: CAISAPGTSPGELFF. The CDR3 nucleotides are TGTGCCATCAGCGCCCCCGGGACTAGCCCCGGGGAGCTGTTTTTT.